These 15 T cell receptor beta chains originate from one sample sequenced in a study of response to subunit inactivated influenza vaccine. TCRdb fed the RT-PCR reads into MiXCR, producing one record per CDR3 protein. Among 600,000 to 850,000 distinct CDR3 sequences listed, 14% were seen once. The specimen was PBMCs from blood, collected 14 to 15 days before vaccination. The receptors come from a man in his forties or fifties who received an inactivated influenza vaccine.

In its sample, this clonotype was seen a few times. The rearrangement links TRBV28 to TRBJ2-7; 9 bases are a match to TRBD1. The CDR3 is 16 amino acids. V lost 5 bases to trimming and J lost 3 bases; unmatched junction nucleotides: 11. CDR1 and CDR2 (germline): MDHEN, SYDVKM. In DNA, the CDR3 is TGTGCCAGCAGTATAACGCCGGGACAGGGAATCTACGAGCAGTACTTC. Protein sequence: CASSITPGQGIYEQYF.

This clonotype was picked up a small number of times. The J gene is TRBJ2-7, the V gene TRBV20-1; 12 nucleotides agree with TRBD2. The CDR3 runs to 14 residues. The germline V gene has CDR1 DFQATT and CDR2 SNEGSKA (reference sequence). Unmatched junction bases numbered 9, after V lost 5 bases and J lost 7 bases. Written as DNA, the CDR3 is TGCAGTGCTGGCCGCGGGACTAGCGGGCCAGAGCAGTACTTC. As protein: CSAGRGTSGPEQYF.

A few counts support this clonotype. The chain combines TRBV20-1 with TRBJ2-1; no definite D call. In germline, CDR1 is DFQATT, CDR2 SNEGSKA (reference sequence). The CDR3 sequence is 12 residues long. Trimming stripped 4 bases from V and 9 bases from J, with 13 bases between. CDR3 protein: CSATVSGGEQFF. The CDR3 DNA is TGCAGTGCTACCGTTTCAGGCGGTGAGCAGTTCTTC.

The J gene is TRBJ1-2, the V gene TRBV4-1; 9 bases line up with TRBD1. The CDR3 contains 16 residues. Germline V CDR1 and CDR2: MGHRA, YSYEKL. Trimming at V came to 0 bases and at J to 5 bases, leaving 7 bases not matched to a gene. The CDR3 DNA sequence: TGCGCCAGCAGCCAAGAGACAGGGGGGTCCAATTATGGCTACACCTTC. It specifies CASSQETGGSNYGYTF.

The V gene is TRBV7-2, the J gene TRBJ2-2; D unclear. CDR3 length equals 15 residues. V was pared by 2 bases and J by 4 bases, with 11 bases between. The germline V gene has CDR1 SGHTA and CDR2 FQGNSA. The CDR3 is CASSLIVRPTGELFF. CDR3 sequence (DNA): TGTGCCAGCAGCTTAATCGTCAGACCCACCGGGGAGCTGTTTTTT.

At least ten counts were recorded for this clonotype. This chain uses TRBV7-9 with TRBJ2-3, with 7 bases fitting TRBD1. V lost 5 bases, J lost 1 base, and 3 bases stayed unmatched. The CDR3 has 14 residues. Germline CDR1 and CDR2: SEHNR and FQNEAQ (reference sequence). CDR3 residues: CASSLRGRTDTQYF. The CDR3 nucleotides are TGTGCCAGCAGCCTAAGGGGGCGCACAGATACGCAGTATTTT.

This clonotype was detected many times. This chain uses TRBV7-9 with TRBJ2-1; weak D call: TRBD2 (6 bases). The germline V and J ends were trimmed by 4 bases and 4 bases, with 11 bases remaining between them. Looked up from germline, CDR1 is SEHNR and CDR2 is FQNEAQ (reference sequence). The CDR3 totals 14 residues. The CDR3 loop is CASSSRDLYNEQFF. The CDR3 DNA reads as TGTGCCAGCAGCTCCCGGGACTTATACAATGAGCAGTTCTTC.

This clonotype was detected a few times. The V gene is TRBV6-2 or TRBV6-3, the J gene TRBJ2-7, with D unresolved. With 0 bases removed from V and 6 bases from J, the gap between germline ends came to 6 bases. Germline V lookup: CDR1 MNHEY, CDR2 SVGEGT. This CDR3 is 12 amino acids long. CDR3 in amino acids: CASSYSMREQYF. CDR3 nucleotide sequence: TGTGCCAGCAGTTACTCGATGCGCGAGCAGTACTTC.

V is TRBV20-1 and J is TRBJ2-5, with D tentatively TRBD1 (5 bases). CDR1 and CDR2 from the germline V gene are DFQATT and SNEGSKA (reference sequence). CDR3 length equals 15 residues. V lost 4 bases and J 0 bases, leaving 15 bases between the germline ends. DNA of the CDR3: TGCAGTGCTACACCGTATGTACAGGACCAAGAGACCCAGTACTTC. It is translated as CSATPYVQDQETQYF.

This clonotype has more than one count but fewer than ten. The chain combines TRBV20-1 with TRBJ1-2; no clear D. The ends were cut back, 0 bases at V and 8 bases at J, with 10 bases in the middle. CDR3 size: 12 residues. The germline V gene encodes CDR1 DFQATT and CDR2 SNEGSKA (reference sequence). The CDR3 protein is CSARESGEGYTF. The DNA of the CDR3 is TGCAGTGCTAGAGAATCCGGGGAAGGCTACACCTTC.

This clonotype has just a few counts. The rearrangement links TRBV5-4 to TRBJ2-3; 9 nucleotides match TRBD2. The CDR3 loop spans 17 amino acids. Germline assignment: CDR1 SGHNT and CDR2 YYREEE (reference sequence). V was pared by 0 bases and J by 2 bases, with 7 bases of the junction left unmatched. CDR3 in amino acids: CASSLGGGRDSTDTQYF. CDR3 DNA: TGTGCCAGCAGCTTGGGAGGCGGGAGGGATTCCACAGATACGCAGTATTTT. Based on the CDR3 plus reference TRBV5-4 and TRBJ2-3, the full variable domain is ETGVTQSPTHLIKTRGQQVTLRCSSQSGHNTVSWYQQALGQGPQFIFQYYREEENGRGNFPPRFSGLQFPNYSSELNVNALELDDSALYLCASSLGGGRDSTDTQYFGPGTRLTVL.

This clonotype was seen many times. The chain links TRBV30 to TRBJ2-5; unclear D gene. The CDR3 runs to 12 residues. CDR1 GTSNPN and CDR2 SVGIG come from the germline V gene (reference sequence). Trimming left V 3 bases short and J 5 bases short, with 10 bases between. The CDR3 sequence is CAWRLLGETQYF. Written as DNA, the CDR3 is TGTGCCTGGAGGTTGCTGGGCGAGACCCAGTACTTC.

This clonotype has only a few counts. V usage is TRBV25-1 and J usage is TRBJ2-7; D is unclear. Germline CDR1 and CDR2: MGHDK and SYGVNS. V was clipped by 2 bases and J by 3 bases, with 26 bases between them. This CDR3 region has 19 residues. The DNA for the CDR3 is TGTGCCAGCAGTGAACCCAATTATGAGGTATGCTTAAAAGGCTACGAGCAGTACTTC. It is translated as CASSEPNYEVCLKGYEQYF.

This chain joins TRBV20-1 and TRBJ1-1; 9 bases map to TRBD1. The CDR3 runs to 15 residues. Germline V gene sequence: CDR1 DFQATT, CDR2 SNEGSKA (reference sequence). V gave up 2 bases and J gave up 1 base; unmatched junction bases: 5. This CDR3 is CSARITGGWNTEAFF. The CDR3 DNA sequence: TGCAGTGCTAGAATCACAGGGGGCTGGAACACTGAAGCTTTCTTT.

This clonotype has more than one count but fewer than ten. This rearrangement joins TRBV27 to TRBJ2-4; maybe TRBD1 (6 bases). This CDR3 spans 13 amino acids. Germline V gives CDR1 MNHEY, CDR2 SMNVEV (reference sequence). V dropped 2 bases and J dropped 5 bases, with 7 bases sitting between them. CDR3 coding DNA: TGTGCCAGCAGTTTACAGGGGCAAAACATTCAGTACTTC. It yields the protein CASSLQGQNIQYF.